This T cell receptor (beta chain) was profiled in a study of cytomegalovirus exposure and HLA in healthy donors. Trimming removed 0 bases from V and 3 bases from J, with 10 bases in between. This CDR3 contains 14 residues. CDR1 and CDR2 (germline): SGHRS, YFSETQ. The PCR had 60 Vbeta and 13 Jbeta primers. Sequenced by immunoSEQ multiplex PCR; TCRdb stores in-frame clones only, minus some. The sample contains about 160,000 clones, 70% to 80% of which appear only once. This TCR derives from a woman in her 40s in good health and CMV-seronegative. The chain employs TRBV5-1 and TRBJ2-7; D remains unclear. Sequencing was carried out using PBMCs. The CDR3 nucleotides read TGCGCCAGCAGCTTGGCCTCAGGTTTCTACGAGCAGTACTTC. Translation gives CASSLASGFYEQYF.